Below are 21 T cell receptor beta chains sequenced from a single sample in a study of early T cells in non-severe SARS-CoV-2 infection. TCRdb analysed the 5' RACE reads with MiXCR anew, one entry per CDR3 protein. Of some 70,000 distinct CDR3 sequences in the sample, around 4.6% were seen once. What was sequenced was whole blood. Receptors originate from an adult who was a healthcare worker with PCR-confirmed SARS-CoV-2 infection or an uninfected control (not recorded which).

This clonotype has more than one count but fewer than ten. V is TRBV19 and J is TRBJ2-3; D possibly corresponds to TRBD2 (6 bases). Germline assignment: CDR1 LNHDA and CDR2 SQIVND (reference sequence). V was cut by 4 bases and J by 4 bases, with 21 bases left in between. The CDR3 covers 17 residues. The chain's CDR3 is CASSSSSLVGGADTQYF. The CDR3 DNA follows: TGTGCCAGTAGTAGCTCCTCTCTAGTGGGAGGCGCAGATACGCAGTATTTT.

On this clonotype itself: One end of the junction fails to match germline, which may point to a read error. In DNA form, the CDR3 reads TGTGCCATCGGTGAGTATGGGGCCGAGCAGTACTTC. Translation: CAIGEYGAEQYF. The chain has TRBV10-3 and TRBJ2-7, with a weak D call TRBD1 (5 bases). This CDR3 spans 12 amino acids. The germline V gene encodes CDR1 ENHRY and CDR2 SYGVKD.

This clonotype has ten or more counts. The V call is TRBV20-1, the J call TRBJ2-3; 11 bases are a match to TRBD2. Germline CDR1 DFQATT, CDR2 SNEGSKA (reference sequence). The junction had 8 bases not matched to a gene; V was cut back by 3 bases and J by 6 bases. The CDR3 totals 15 residues. The CDR3 DNA is TGCAGTGCTAGGGATACTAGCGGGAGTTGGGATACGCAGTATTTT. As protein: CSARDTSGSWDTQYF.

This clonotype was recorded at least ten times. The rearrangement uses TRBV6-6 and TRBJ2-5; 8 bases agree with TRBD1. The germline V gene encodes CDR1 MNHNY and CDR2 SVGAGI (reference sequence). The CDR3 spans 14 residues. Trimming cost V 4 bases and J 6 bases; bases outside gene matches: 7. The CDR3 is CASSFDRGTKTQYF. The CDR3 bases are TGTGCCAGCAGTTTTGACAGGGGCACAAAGACCCAGTACTTC.

This clonotype was detected many times. The J gene is TRBJ2-7, the V gene TRBV10-3; D unresolved. The CDR3 covers 12 residues. V dropped 6 bases and J dropped 4 bases, with 10 bases sitting between them. Looked up from germline, CDR1 is ENHRY and CDR2 is SYGVKD. This chain's CDR3 is CAIRETRYEQYF. The CDR3 coding sequence is TGTGCCATCAGGGAAACAAGGTACGAGCAGTACTTC.

To note about this clonotype: A junction end diverges from the germline sequence, so it may reflect a read error. V and J are TRBV27 and TRBJ2-5; TRBD1 is a possible D gene (8 bases). This CDR3 contains 11 residues. CDR1 is MNHEY, CDR2 SMNVEV, per germline (reference sequence). Here the CDR3 DNA reads TGTGCCAGCAGTTTAGGACAGGGACTATGGTTC. The encoded protein is CASSLGQGLWF.

The chain has TRBV20-1 and TRBJ1-1; possible D gene TRBD1, 5 bases. Trimming took off 0 bases at V and 4 bases at J, with 24 bases between the two ends. Germline values: CDR1 DFQATT, CDR2 SNEGSKA (reference sequence). This CDR3 has 18 residues. Here the CDR3 DNA reads TGCAGTGCTAGAGATCCTTCCCCAGGGCTGAAGGAGAGCACTGAAGCTTTCTTT. As protein: CSARDPSPGLKESTEAFF.

This clonotype was picked up a small number of times. V usage is TRBV5-6 and J usage is TRBJ2-7; 9 bases match TRBD2. The CDR3 is 18 residues long. Per the germline V gene, CDR1 is SGHDT and CDR2 is YYEEEE. Germline trimming cut 0 bases from V and 3 bases from J; bases unmatched to any gene: 13. CDR3 protein: CASSLGPSGTASSYEQYF. CDR3 coding DNA: TGTGCCAGCAGCTTGGGGCCTAGCGGGACCGCTTCGAGCTACGAGCAGTACTTC.

This clonotype appeared a few times. The V gene is TRBV19, the J gene TRBJ2-2; TRBD1 agrees at 7 bases. This CDR3 has 18 residues. Germline CDR1 is LNHDA and CDR2 is SQIVND (reference sequence). V lost 10 bases to trimming and J lost 6 bases; unmatched junction nucleotides: 23. CDR3 in amino acids: CATTLPLRPGGFAGELFF. CDR3 nucleotide sequence: TGTGCCACCACCCTTCCCTTGAGGCCAGGGGGTTTTGCCGGGGAGCTGTTTTTT.

In its sample, this clonotype was seen a few times. The rearrangement uses TRBV7-3 and TRBJ2-1; unclear D gene. Germline V gene data show CDR1 as SGHTA and CDR2 as FQGTGA. The V gene lost 1 base and the J gene lost 8 bases, with 3 bases spanning the gap. The CDR3 contains 11 residues. CDR3 sequence (DNA): TGTGCCAGCAGCTTAAGCGATGAGCAGTTCTTC. It yields the protein CASSLSDEQFF. The whole variable domain, remainder taken from reference TRBV7-3 and TRBJ2-1, is GAGVSQTPSNKVTEKGKYVELRCDPISGHTALYWYRQSLGQGPEFLIYFQGTGAADDSGLPNDRFFAVRPEGSVSTLKIQRTERGDSAVYLCASSLSDEQFFGPGTRLTVL.

This clonotype came up a few times. The chain employs TRBV29-1 and TRBJ1-2; 10 nucleotides match TRBD1. V lost 3 bases and J lost 3; bases outside the gene matches: 4. The CDR3 totals 14 residues. The germline gives CDR1 SQVTM, CDR2 ANQGSEA. This CDR3 is CSVDGGQGHYGYTF. Written as DNA, the CDR3 is TGCAGCGTTGACGGGGGACAGGGGCACTATGGCTACACCTTC.

V usage is TRBV7-9 and J usage is TRBJ2-3, with 8 nucleotides matching TRBD2. Germline CDR1 reads SEHNR; CDR2 reads FQNEAQ (reference sequence). V lost 8 bases, J lost 3 bases, and 10 bases stayed unmatched. This CDR3 comprises 15 residues. The CDR3 is CASGAGTSQTDTQYF. The CDR3 DNA reads as TGTGCCAGCGGGGCGGGGACTAGTCAAACAGATACGCAGTATTTT.

Ten or more counts support this clonotype. A junction boundary mismatches the germline segment, possibly from a read error. The genes are TRBV19 and TRBJ2-7, with TRBD1 matching 12 bases. The germline gives CDR1 LNHDA, CDR2 SQIVND (reference sequence). The CDR3 loop spans 14 amino acids. The CDR3 reads CASGMLGQGAEQYF. In DNA form, the CDR3 reads TGTGCCAGTGGTATGCTGGGACAGGGGGCAGAGCAGTACTTC.

There are many counts of this clonotype. The V and J genes are TRBV25-1 and TRBJ2-7; 11 positions agree with TRBD2. J gave up 3 bases and V 5 bases, and 6 bases lay outside the gene matches. The germline CDR1 and CDR2 sequences are MGHDK and SYGVNS. CDR3 size: 15 residues. The CDR3 reads CASSKLAGVFYEQYF. The CDR3 DNA reads as TGTGCCAGCAGTAAACTAGCGGGAGTTTTCTACGAGCAGTACTTC.

This clonotype was picked up many times. This chain connects TRBV20-1 to TRBJ1-5; 9 nucleotides line up with TRBD1. J lost 3 bases, V lost 5 bases, and 5 bases had no gene match. This CDR3 has 14 amino acids. Germline V gene sequence: CDR1 DFQATT, CDR2 SNEGSKA (reference sequence). The CDR3: CSALDRGHNQPQHF. The CDR3 nucleotides read TGCAGTGCTCTGGACAGGGGACACAATCAGCCCCAGCATTTT.

Ten or more counts support this clonotype. The chain joins TRBV12-3 or TRBV12-4 to TRBJ1-2, with a possible D match to TRBD1 (6 bases). Trimming took 6 bases from V and 5 from J, leaving 19 bases between them. This CDR3 region has 15 residues. The CDR3 loop reads CASSRGRTVDYGYTF. The CDR3 DNA reads TGTGCCAGCAGCCGAGGAAGGACAGTTGATTATGGCTACACCTTC.

This clonotype showed up many times. This sequence joins TRBV15 and TRBJ1-2; TRBD1 is a possible D gene (5 bases). Germline loops: CDR1 LNHNV, CDR2 YYDKDF (reference sequence). This CDR3 is 17 amino acids long. V was cut by 2 bases and J by 3 bases, with 19 bases left in between. In nucleotides, the CDR3 is TGTGCCACCAGCAGATCAATCTCGGCAGGGATCGACTATGGCTACACCTTC. Its protein is CATSRSISAGIDYGYTF.

In this sample, this clonotype turned up many times. This chain links TRBV6-1 with TRBJ2-7; D might be TRBD2 (5 bases). This CDR3 region has 15 residues. Germline V CDR1 and CDR2: MNHNS, SASEGT. Trimming pared 6 bases from V and 3 bases from J, leaving 18 bases between. The CDR3 coding sequence is TGTGCCAGCAGCCCTACTAGGTCGAACGTCTACGAGCAGTACTTC. Translating gives CASSPTRSNVYEQYF.

This clonotype showed up many times. The V call is TRBV9, the J call TRBJ1-2; 7 nucleotides agree with TRBD1. The CDR3 contains 15 residues. Losses at the gene ends were 0 bases for V and 3 bases for J; bases not matched to a gene: 5. Germline V gives CDR1 SGDLS, CDR2 YYNGEE. For the CDR3, the DNA is TGTGCCAGCAGCGTAGACCCAGGGACAGACTATGGCTACACCTTC. Translated: CASSVDPGTDYGYTF. Drawing the rest from reference TRBV9 and TRBJ1-2, the complete variable domain is DSGVTQTPKHLITATGQRVTLRCSPRSGDLSVYWYQQSLDQGLQFLIQYYNGEERAKGNILERFSAQQFPDLHSELNLSSLELGDSALYFCASSVDPGTDYGYTFGSGTRLTVV.

The sample holds many counts of this clonotype. The chain carries TRBV27 and TRBJ2-5; TRBD2 might be the D (6 bases). CDR1 MNHEY and CDR2 SMNVEV come from the germline V gene (reference sequence). With 5 bases removed from V and 7 bases from J, the gap between germline ends came to 17 bases. The CDR3 extends over 14 amino acids. This chain's CDR3 is CASSASGTARTQYF. The DNA of the CDR3 is TGTGCCAGCAGTGCCTCCGGGACTGCAAGGACCCAGTACTTC.

In this sample, this clonotype turned up many times. J is TRBJ2-4 and V is TRBV12-3 or TRBV12-4; 8 nucleotides agree with TRBD1. Trimming removed 6 bases from V and 12 bases from J; junction bases left unmatched: 16. This CDR3 has 15 amino acids. CDR3 region: CASSGTGTGLTRQYF. CDR3 nucleotide sequence: TGTGCCAGCAGCGGAACCGGGACAGGTTTGACACGTCAGTACTTC.